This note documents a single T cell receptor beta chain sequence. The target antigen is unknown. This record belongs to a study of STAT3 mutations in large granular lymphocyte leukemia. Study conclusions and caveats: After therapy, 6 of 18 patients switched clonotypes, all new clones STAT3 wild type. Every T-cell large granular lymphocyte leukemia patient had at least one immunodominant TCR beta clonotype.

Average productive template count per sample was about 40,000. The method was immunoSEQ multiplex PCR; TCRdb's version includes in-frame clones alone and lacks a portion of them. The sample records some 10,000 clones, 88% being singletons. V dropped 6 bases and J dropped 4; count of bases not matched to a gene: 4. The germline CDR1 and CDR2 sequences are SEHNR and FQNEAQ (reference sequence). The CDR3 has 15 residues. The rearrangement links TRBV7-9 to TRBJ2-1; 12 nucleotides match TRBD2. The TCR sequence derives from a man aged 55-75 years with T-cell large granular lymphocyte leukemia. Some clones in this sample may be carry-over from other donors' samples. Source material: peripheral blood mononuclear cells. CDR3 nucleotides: TGTGCCAGCAGTTTGCTAGCGGGAGGGTACAATGAGCAGTTCTTC. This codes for CASSLLAGGYNEQFF.